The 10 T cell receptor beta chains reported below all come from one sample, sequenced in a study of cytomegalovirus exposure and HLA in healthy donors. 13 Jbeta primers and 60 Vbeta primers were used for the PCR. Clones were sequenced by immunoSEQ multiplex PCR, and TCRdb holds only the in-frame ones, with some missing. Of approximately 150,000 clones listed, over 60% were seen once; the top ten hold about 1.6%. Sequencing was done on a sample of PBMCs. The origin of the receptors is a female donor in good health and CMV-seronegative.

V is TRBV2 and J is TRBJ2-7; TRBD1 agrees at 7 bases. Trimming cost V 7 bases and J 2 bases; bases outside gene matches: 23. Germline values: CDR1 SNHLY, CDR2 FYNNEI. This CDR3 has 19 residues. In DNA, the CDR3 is TGTGCCAGCACCGTCTTCGACTCCTCCGGGACAGCGCCTACCTACGAGCAGTACTTC. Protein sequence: CASTVFDSSGTAPTYEQYF.

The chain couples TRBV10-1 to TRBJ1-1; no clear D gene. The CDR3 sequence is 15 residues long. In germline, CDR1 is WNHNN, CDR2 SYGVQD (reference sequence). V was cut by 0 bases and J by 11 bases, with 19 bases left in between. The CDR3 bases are TGCGCCAGCAGTGAGTCGAATGCGGGGTCGTGGGAGGCTTTCTTT. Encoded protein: CASSESNAGSWEAFF.

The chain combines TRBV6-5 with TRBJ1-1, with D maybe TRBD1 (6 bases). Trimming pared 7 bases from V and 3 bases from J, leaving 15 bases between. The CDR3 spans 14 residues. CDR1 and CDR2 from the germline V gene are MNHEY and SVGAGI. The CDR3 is CASIGGGEDTEAFF. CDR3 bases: TGTGCCAGCATTGGAGGGGGGGAGGACACTGAAGCTTTCTTT.

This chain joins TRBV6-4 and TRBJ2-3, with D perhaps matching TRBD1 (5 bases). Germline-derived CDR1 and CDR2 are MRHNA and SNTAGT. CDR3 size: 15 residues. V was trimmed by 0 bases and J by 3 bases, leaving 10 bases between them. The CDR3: CASSDSGRVTDTQYF. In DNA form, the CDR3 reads TGTGCCAGCAGTGACTCGGGCAGGGTGACAGATACGCAGTATTTT.

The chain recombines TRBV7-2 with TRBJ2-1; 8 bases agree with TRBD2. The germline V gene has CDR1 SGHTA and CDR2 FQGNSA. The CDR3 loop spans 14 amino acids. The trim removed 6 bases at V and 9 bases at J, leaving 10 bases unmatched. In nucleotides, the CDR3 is TGTGCCAGCAGGACTACTAGCGGAGGGGCTGAGCAGTTCTTC. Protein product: CASRTTSGGAEQFF.

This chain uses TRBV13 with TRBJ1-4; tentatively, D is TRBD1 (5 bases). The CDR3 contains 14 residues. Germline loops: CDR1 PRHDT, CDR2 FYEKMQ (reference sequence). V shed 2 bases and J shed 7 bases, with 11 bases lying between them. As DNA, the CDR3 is TGTGCCAGCAGCTTACAGGGTAGTGCTGAAAAACTGTTTTTT. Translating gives CASSLQGSAEKLFF.

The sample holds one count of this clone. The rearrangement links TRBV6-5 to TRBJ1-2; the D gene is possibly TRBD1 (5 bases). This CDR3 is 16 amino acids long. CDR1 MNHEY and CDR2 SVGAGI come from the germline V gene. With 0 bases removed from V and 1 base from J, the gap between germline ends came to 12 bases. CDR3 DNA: TGTGCCAGCAGTTACTCGCGCGGGGGTATTAACTATGGCTACACCTTC. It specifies CASSYSRGGINYGYTF.

Written as DNA, the CDR3 is TGTGCCATCAGTGAGTCAAGGGGAACAGAGACCCAGTACTTC. Translated: CAISESRGTETQYF. J is TRBJ2-5 and V is TRBV10-3; possible D gene TRBD1, 5 bases. CDR3 size: 14 residues. V was clipped by 0 bases and J by 4 bases, with 9 bases between them. The germline gives CDR1 ENHRY, CDR2 SYGVKD.

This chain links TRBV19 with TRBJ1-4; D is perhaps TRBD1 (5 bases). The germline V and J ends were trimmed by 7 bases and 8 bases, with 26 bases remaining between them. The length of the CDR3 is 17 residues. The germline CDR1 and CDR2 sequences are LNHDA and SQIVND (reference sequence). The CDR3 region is CASTPRGRLQGAEKLFF. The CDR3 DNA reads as TGTGCCAGTACCCCTCGTGGACGACTTCAGGGTGCCGAAAAACTGTTTTTT.

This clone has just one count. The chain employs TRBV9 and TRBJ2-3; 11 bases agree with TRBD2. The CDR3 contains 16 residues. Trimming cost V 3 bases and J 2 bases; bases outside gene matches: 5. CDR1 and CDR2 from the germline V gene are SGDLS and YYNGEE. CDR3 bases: TGTGCCAGCAGCGCTTCGGGACTAGCGGACACAGATACGCAGTATTTT. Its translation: CASSASGLADTDTQYF.